Reported below is one T cell receptor beta chain. The entry originates in a study of blood T cell repertoires in COVID-19. Per the original data handling: Reference gene primer amplification gave estimated nucleated cell counts. TCRdb's copy holds only in-frame clones and misses some; the assay was immunoSEQ multiplex PCR. V and J calls and clone size are as listed in that table; D and trimming were resolved from the DNA. Of 120,000 to 150,000 clones listed, around four fifths are singletons. The germline CDR1 and CDR2 sequences are SGHRS and YFSETQ. This CDR3 has 15 residues. Trimming removed 0 bases at V and 7 bases at J, with 13 bases between.

This clonotype was sampled from a woman in her thirties or forties with active or convalescent COVID-19. The V call is TRBV5-1, the J call TRBJ1-4; D is perhaps TRBD1 (5 bases). The sequenced material came from peripheral blood. The CDR3 protein is CASSLDKGKTEKLFF. Written as DNA, the CDR3 is TGCGCCAGCAGCTTGGACAAGGGGAAAACTGAAAAACTGTTTTTT. The complete variable domain, with remaining parts taken from reference TRBV5-1 and TRBJ1-4, reads KAGVTQTPRYLIKTRGQQVTLSCSPISGHRSVSWYQQTPGQGLQFLFEYFSETQRNKGNFPGRFSGRQFSNSRSEMNVSTLELGDSALYLCASSLDKGKTEKLFFGSGTQLSVL.